This entry is about one T cell receptor (beta chain). One end of the junction fails to match germline, which may point to a read error. This sample stems from a study of identical twins. The CDR3 sequence is 14 residues long. Germline CDR1 MNHNS, CDR2 SASEGT. TCRdb recomputed calls from the 5' RACE reads with MiXCR, one row per CDR3 protein. The sample has 1,800,000 or so distinct CDR3 sequences; less than 35% are singletons. The chain recombines TRBV6-1 with TRBJ1-5; perhaps TRBD1 as D (6 bases). The TCR sequence derives from a newborn girl in good health. The specimen was cord blood. CDR3 residues: CASSDTGSGQPRHF. The CDR3, as DNA: TGTGCCAGCAGTGATACAGGGAGTGGGCAGCCCCGGCATTTT.